This TCR beta chain was captured in a study of blood T cell repertoires in COVID-19. Study at large: Sources were T cells, B-cell-depleted T cells, or PBMCs; the material itself was cDNA or gDNA.

This CDR3 is built from 17 residues. After removal of 5 bases from V and 8 bases from J, the junction contained 10 bases not matched to a gene. Per germline, CDR1 SGHNT and CDR2 YENEEA. Here immunoSEQ multiplex PCR was the method, and the copy in TCRdb shows in-frame clones only, minus some. This repertoire shows 250,000 to 350,000 clones, roughly 90% found once; its top ten account for roughly 18%. Participants reported their clinical history, and cohort assignment relied on those reports. For recovered donors of Cohort 3, there were two negative PCRs, clearance, or symptom resolution. The TCR originated in a woman aged 25-40 years who had recovered from COVID-19. The V call is TRBV11-3, the J call TRBJ2-1, with 15 bases aligning to TRBD2. The sequencing input was PBMCs or T cells enriched from blood (not recorded which). CDR3 protein: CASSPGLAGGPRHEQFF. The DNA for the CDR3 is TGTGCCAGCAGCCCCGGACTAGCGGGAGGGCCTAGGCATGAGCAGTTCTTC. The whole variable domain, remainder taken from reference TRBV11-3 and TRBJ2-1, is EAGVVQSPRYKIIEKKQPVAFWCNPISGHNTLYWYLQNLGQGPELLIRYENEEAVDDSQLPKDRFSAERLKGVDSTLKIQPAELGDSAVYLCASSPGLAGGPRHEQFFGPGTRLTVL.